This T cell receptor (beta chain) appears in the sequencing data of a study of OX40 agonist ivuxolimab in advanced cancers. Overall study context: An anti-OX40 (CD134) antibody with agonistic activity, ivuxolimab, was administered to patients. Anti-PD-1, anti-PD-L1 or anti-CTLA-4 therapy given earlier was allowed, and 35% to 50% had some. Intravenous ivuxolimab was administered to patients every 2 weeks at 0.01 to 10 mg/kg.

Germline lookup yields CDR1 SEHNR and CDR2 FQNEAQ (reference sequence). This CDR3 has 13 amino acids. With 5 bases removed from V and 3 bases from J, the gap between germline ends came to 10 bases. Concerning this clone: Its target is not known.

Findings and limits, study-wide: In general, CD8+ T cells held more expanded clones than CD4+ did, on average.

Only in-frame clones appear in the TCRdb table, and some are missing; sequencing was by immunoSEQ multiplex PCR. The data hold more than 100,000 clones, with about 94% observed a single time. The rearrangement uses TRBV7-9 and TRBJ2-5, with D possibly being TRBD1 (5 bases). The sequencing used CD4+ or CD8+ T cells sorted from blood, collected in a trial of the OX40 agonist ivuxolimab. This clonotype was sampled from an adult with an advanced solid tumor such as melanoma, head and neck, liver or kidney cancer. The DNA of the CDR3 is TGTGCCAGCAGCCTCCAGGGAAAAGAGACCCAGTACTTC. Protein: CASSLQGKETQYF.